This entry lists 19 T cell receptor beta chains sequenced from one sample in a study of T-cell memory formation after mild COVID-19. TCRdb used MiXCR to reprocess the 5' RACE reads, holding one entry per CDR3 protein. The top ten hold 22% of the sample, which has roughly 250,000 distinct CDR3 sequences, 15% to 20% seen once. Sequenced input: PBMCs or a T cell subset sorted from them (not recorded which). The receptors stem from a man between 18 and 29 years old who had mild COVID-19 (a few samples of this study predate the infection). Cell type and time point are not known.

V usage is TRBV11-2 and J usage is TRBJ2-3; D is possibly TRBD1 or TRBD2 (6 bases each). The ends were cut back, 2 bases at V and 5 bases at J, with 14 bases in the middle. Germline V lookup: CDR1 SGHAT, CDR2 FQNNGV. The CDR3 runs 15 residues. CDR3 coding DNA: TGTGCCAGCAGCTTATGGCCAGGGGAGGAAGATACGCAGTATTTT. The encoded protein is CASSLWPGEEDTQYF.

There are a few counts of this clonotype. The rearrangement joins TRBV12-3 or TRBV12-4 to TRBJ1-5; D not resolved. This CDR3 is 13 amino acids long. V shed 6 bases and J shed 6 bases, with 12 bases lying between them. CDR3 region: CASSSMVGQPQHF. CDR3 in DNA: TGTGCCAGCAGCAGCATGGTAGGTCAGCCCCAGCATTTT.

The CDR3 sequence is CSASGTGELFF. CDR3 bases: TGCAGTGCTAGCGGGACCGGGGAGCTGTTTTTT. The V and J genes are TRBV20-1 and TRBJ2-2; D call uncertain. The CDR3 is made up of 11 amino acids. Germline V gene sequence: CDR1 DFQATT, CDR2 SNEGSKA (reference sequence). V was clipped by 3 bases and J by 5 bases, with 4 bases between them.

The rearrangement uses TRBV9 and TRBJ2-5; weak D call: TRBD1 (5 bases). The V gene lost 2 bases and the J gene lost 2 bases, with 16 bases spanning the gap. The CDR3 runs to 16 residues. The germline V gene encodes CDR1 SGDLS and CDR2 YYNGEE. DNA of the CDR3: TGTGCCAGCAGCGTCGACAGCGACCAAAATCAAGAGACCCAGTACTTC. This translates into CASSVDSDQNQETQYF.

This clonotype was counted only a few times. The CDR3 sequence is CASTAEPDADTQYF. DNA for the CDR3: TGTGCCAGCACCGCGGAACCGGACGCAGATACGCAGTATTTT. The chain is built from TRBV28 and TRBJ2-3; no clear D gene. Germline CDR1 reads MDHEN; CDR2 reads SYDVKM. The V end was cut by 7 bases, the J end by 4 bases, with 15 bases between. The CDR3 totals 14 residues.

In its sample, this clonotype was seen a few times. The chain is built from TRBV6-5 and TRBJ2-3; D assignment may be TRBD1 or TRBD2 (5 bases each). Per germline, CDR1 MNHEY and CDR2 SVGAGI. The CDR3 is 13 residues long. The germline V and J ends were trimmed by 5 bases and 5 bases, with 11 bases remaining between them. The CDR3 DNA reads TGTGCCAGCAGTCTGGGGGATGGAGATACGCAGTATTTT. This translates into CASSLGDGDTQYF.

This clonotype was found many times. The V gene is TRBV7-9, the J gene TRBJ2-2, with 10 bases that match TRBD2. Germline V gene sequence: CDR1 SEHNR, CDR2 FQNEAQ (reference sequence). This CDR3 region has 15 residues. Unmatched junction bases numbered 6, after V lost 5 bases and J lost 6 bases. The CDR3 region is CASSPRLAGAGELFF. In DNA form, the CDR3 reads TGTGCCAGCAGCCCAAGACTAGCGGGCGCCGGGGAGCTGTTTTTT.

The chain employs TRBV7-2 and TRBJ2-2; D uncertain. Germline CDR1 reads SGHTA; CDR2 reads FQGNSA. Trimming shortened V by 7 bases and J by 4 bases, and 7 bases separated the two germline ends. CDR3 length: 12 residues. The CDR3 nucleotides are TGTGCCAGCAATCAGGTCACCGGGGAGCTGTTTTTT. Amino acids: CASNQVTGELFF.

The CDR3 nucleotides are TGTGCCAGCAGTCCTAGAGACAATTCCTACAATGAGCAGTTCTTC. Translating it yields CASSPRDNSYNEQFF. The rearrangement joins TRBV7-2 to TRBJ2-1; D gene unclear. Germline CDR1 SGHTA, CDR2 FQGNSA. Deletions cut 6 bases from V and 1 base from J, with 13 bases between. This CDR3 is built from 15 residues. The variable domain in full, completed from reference TRBV7-2 and TRBJ2-1, reads GAGVSQSPSNKVTEKGKDVELRCDPISGHTALYWYRQSLGQGLEFLIYFQGNSAPDKSGLPSDRFSAERTGGSVSTLTIQRTQQEDSAVYLCASSPRDNSYNEQFFGPGTRLTVL.

The J gene is TRBJ2-7, the V gene TRBV6-5; no firm D call. Per germline, CDR1 MNHEY and CDR2 SVGAGI. The length of the CDR3 is 14 residues. The V end lost 0 bases, the J end lost 3 bases, and 9 bases lay between the germline ends. This CDR3 is CASSYSLCLYEQYF. CDR3 nucleotides: TGTGCCAGCAGTTACTCCCTGTGTCTCTACGAGCAGTACTTC.

The chain combines TRBV20-1 with TRBJ2-3; D is perhaps TRBD1 (6 bases). V dropped 3 bases and J dropped 4 bases, with 14 bases sitting between them. CDR3 length: 14 residues. Germline loops: CDR1 DFQATT, CDR2 SNEGSKA (reference sequence). CDR3 coding DNA: TGCAGTGCTAGGGCAGTAGAGGGGGCAGATACGCAGTATTTT. This sequence encodes CSARAVEGADTQYF.

The V call is TRBV7-7, the J call TRBJ2-2; D is unclear. Germline V gene lookup returns CDR1 SSHAT and CDR2 FNYEAQ (reference sequence). The CDR3 runs 12 residues. The germline V and J ends were trimmed by 5 bases and 5 bases, with 6 bases remaining between them. The CDR3 DNA reads TGTGCCAGCAGCCATCAGACCGGGGAGCTGTTTTTT. Translation: CASSHQTGELFF.

The rearrangement joins TRBV11-2 to TRBJ2-5; D gene unclear. This CDR3 has 12 amino acids. Between the trimmed V and J ends, which lost 5 bases and 5 bases, there was a span of 9 bases. The germline CDR1 and CDR2 sequences are SGHAT and FQNNGV. The CDR3 protein is CASSPKHETQYF. Written as DNA, the CDR3 is TGTGCCAGCAGCCCAAAACACGAGACCCAGTACTTC.

The J gene is TRBJ2-5, the V gene TRBV6-5, with 8 bases aligning to TRBD2. V trimming: 0 bases; J trimming: 1 base; junction bases outside the gene matches: 1. The CDR3 sequence is 15 residues long. Germline V gene sequence: CDR1 MNHEY, CDR2 SVGAGI. The CDR3 spells CASSYSGLAQETQYF. CDR3 DNA sequence: TGTGCCAGCAGTTACTCTGGACTAGCCCAAGAGACCCAGTACTTC.

This clonotype was detected a few times. The chain links TRBV7-2 to TRBJ2-5, with 8 bases identical to TRBD1. The CDR3 extends over 16 amino acids. The germline V gene encodes CDR1 SGHTA and CDR2 FQGNSA. V trimming: 4 bases; J trimming: 3 bases; junction bases outside the gene matches: 10. In nucleotides, the CDR3 is TGTGCCAGCAGCTCTGGGCCGACAGGGGAGGAAGAGACCCAGTACTTC. Amino acid sequence: CASSSGPTGEEETQYF. Together with reference TRBV7-2 and TRBJ2-5, the CDR3 gives the full variable domain: GAGVSQSPSNKVTEKGKDVELRCDPISGHTALYWYRQSLGQGLEFLIYFQGNSAPDKSGLPSDRFSAERTGGSVSTLTIQRTQQEDSAVYLCASSSGPTGEEETQYFGPGTRLLVL.

This clonotype has more than one count but fewer than ten. The CDR3 loop reads CASSYGYEQFF. CDR3 sequence (DNA): TGTGCCAGCAGTTACGGGTATGAGCAGTTCTTC. The genes are TRBV6-2 or TRBV6-3 and TRBJ2-1; D is unclear. V lost 2 bases and J 8 bases, leaving 4 bases between the germline ends. This CDR3 has 11 amino acids. Germline V gene sequence: CDR1 MNHEY, CDR2 SVGEGT.

This clonotype was seen a few times. The rearrangement uses TRBV25-1 and TRBJ2-1, with 7 bases aligning to TRBD2. The germline V gene has CDR1 MGHDK and CDR2 SYGVNS. CDR3 length: 17 amino acids. V trimming: 1 base; J trimming: 0 bases; junction bases outside the gene matches: 6. DNA of the CDR3: TGTGCCAGCAGTGAATCGTGGGGGGGTTACTCCTACAATGAGCAGTTCTTC. The encoded protein is CASSESWGGYSYNEQFF.

The V gene is TRBV6-5, the J gene TRBJ2-3; tentatively, D is TRBD2 (6 bases). The V end was cut by 6 bases, the J end by 0 bases, with 22 bases between. The CDR3 runs to 18 residues. Germline V gene sequence: CDR1 MNHEY, CDR2 SVGAGI. CDR3: CASSRSAWRDTSTDTQYF. The CDR3 DNA reads TGTGCCAGCAGCCGCTCCGCCTGGCGGGATACAAGCACAGATACGCAGTATTTT.

The chain uses TRBV24-1 and TRBJ2-1; 11 positions match TRBD1. V dropped 10 bases and J dropped 5; count of bases not matched to a gene: 9. CDR3 length: 15 residues. Germline CDR1 and CDR2: KGHDR and SFDVKD. The CDR3 region is CATGHPGQGDNEQFF. As DNA, the CDR3 is TGTGCCACAGGCCATCCGGGACAGGGGGACAATGAGCAGTTCTTC.